This T cell receptor beta chain was captured in a study of glioma-infiltrating T cells. Study results and caveats: CDR3 overlap between tissue and blood was very small. Non-neoplastic patients had below-expected tissue-blood divergence, while all gliomas exceeded expectation.

As concerns this clonotype: As yet, its antigen is unknown.

TCR alpha and beta CDR3 regions were amplified from RNA using iRepertoire nested multiplex PCR. TCRdb independently ran MiXCR on the multiplex PCR reads; one entry per CDR3 protein. The sample holds more than 110,000 distinct CDR3 sequences, about two fifths seen once. The clonotype was recovered from a human donor with low-grade glioma or glioblastoma, undergoing nonglioma brain surgery, or in good health (not recorded which). Sequences were obtained from glioma tissue, nonneoplastic brain tissue, or PBMCs (not recorded which).

In nucleotides, the CDR3 is TGTGCCACCAGCAGAACACGCTCTAATGAAAAACTGTTTTTT. Amino acid sequence: CATSRTRSNEKLFF. This chain uses TRBV15 with TRBJ1-4; D not certain. Trimming took 2 bases from V and 3 from J, leaving 7 bases between them. This CDR3 has 14 residues. Germline CDR1 LNHNV, CDR2 YYDKDF (reference sequence).